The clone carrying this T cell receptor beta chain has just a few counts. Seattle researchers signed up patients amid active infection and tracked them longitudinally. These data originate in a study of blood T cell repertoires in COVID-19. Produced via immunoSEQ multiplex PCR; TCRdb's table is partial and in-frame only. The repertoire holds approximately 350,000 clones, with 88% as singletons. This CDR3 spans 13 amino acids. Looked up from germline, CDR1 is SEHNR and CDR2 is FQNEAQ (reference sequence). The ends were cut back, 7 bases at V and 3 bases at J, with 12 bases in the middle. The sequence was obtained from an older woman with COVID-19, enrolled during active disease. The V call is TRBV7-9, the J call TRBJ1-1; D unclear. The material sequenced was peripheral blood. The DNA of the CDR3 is TGTGCCAGCACCCTGAACCGGGACACTGAAGCTTTCTTT. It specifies CASTLNRDTEAFF.